This TCR beta chain comes out of a study of early T cells in non-severe SARS-CoV-2 infection. TCRdb independently ran MiXCR on the 5' RACE reads; one entry per CDR3 protein. The sample lists roughly 53,000 distinct CDR3 sequences; 10% to 15% were seen once. Germline V gene sequence: CDR1 SGHTA, CDR2 FQGNSA. The ends were cut back, 3 bases at V and 5 bases at J, with 10 bases in the middle. The CDR3 covers 13 residues. In its sample, this clonotype was seen a few times. This chain uses TRBV7-2 with TRBJ2-5; D is possibly TRBD2 (5 bases). This TCR was recovered from an adult who was a healthcare worker with PCR-confirmed SARS-CoV-2 infection or an uninfected control (not recorded which). The sample was whole blood, taken at baseline. CDR3 bases: TGTGCCAGCAGCTTTTCGGGATACGAGACCCAGTACTTC. Translation gives CASSFSGYETQYF.